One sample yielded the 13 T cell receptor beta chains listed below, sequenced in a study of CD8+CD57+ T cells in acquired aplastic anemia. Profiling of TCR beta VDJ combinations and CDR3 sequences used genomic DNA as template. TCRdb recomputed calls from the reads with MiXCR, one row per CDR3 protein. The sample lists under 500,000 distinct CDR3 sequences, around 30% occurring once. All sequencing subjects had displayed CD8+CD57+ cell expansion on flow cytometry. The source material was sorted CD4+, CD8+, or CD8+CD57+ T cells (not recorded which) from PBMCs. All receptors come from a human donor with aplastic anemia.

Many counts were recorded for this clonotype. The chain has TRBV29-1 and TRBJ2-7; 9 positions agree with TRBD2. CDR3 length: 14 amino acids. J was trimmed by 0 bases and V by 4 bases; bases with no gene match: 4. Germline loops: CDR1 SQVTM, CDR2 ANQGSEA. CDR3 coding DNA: TGCAGCGTTGGTGGCGGGAGGGGCTCCTACGAGCAGTACTTC. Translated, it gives CSVGGGRGSYEQYF.

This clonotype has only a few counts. CDR3 residues: CASSSTATGLYGYTF. The CDR3 nucleotides are TGTGCCAGCAGCTCTACAGCGACTGGGCTTTATGGCTACACCTTC. The chain employs TRBV7-2 and TRBJ1-2; no clear D. The V gene's germline CDR1 is SGHTA and CDR2 FQGNSA. V lost 4 bases and J lost 5, with 17 bases in between. The CDR3 covers 15 residues.

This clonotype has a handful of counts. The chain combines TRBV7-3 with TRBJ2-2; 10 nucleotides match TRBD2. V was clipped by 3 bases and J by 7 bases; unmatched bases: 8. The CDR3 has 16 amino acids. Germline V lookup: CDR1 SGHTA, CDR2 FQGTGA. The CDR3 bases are TGTGCCAGCAGCTTTTTCAGCGGGAGGGCCATCGGGGAGCTGTTTTTT. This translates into CASSFFSGRAIGELFF.

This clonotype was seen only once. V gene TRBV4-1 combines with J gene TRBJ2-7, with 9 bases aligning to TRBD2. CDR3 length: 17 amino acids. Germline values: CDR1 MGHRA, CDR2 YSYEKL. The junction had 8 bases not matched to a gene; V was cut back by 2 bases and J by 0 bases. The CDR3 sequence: CASSQSIGTSNSYEQYF. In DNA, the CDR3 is TGCGCCAGCAGCCAATCAATAGGGACTAGCAACTCCTACGAGCAGTACTTC.

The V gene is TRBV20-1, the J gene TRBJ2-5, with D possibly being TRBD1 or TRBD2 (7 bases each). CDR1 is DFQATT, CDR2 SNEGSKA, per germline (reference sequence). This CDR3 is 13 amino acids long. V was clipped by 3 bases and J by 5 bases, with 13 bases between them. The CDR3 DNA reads TGCAGTGCTAGCTTCAGGGGGGGGGAGACCCAGTACTTC. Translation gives CSASFRGGETQYF.

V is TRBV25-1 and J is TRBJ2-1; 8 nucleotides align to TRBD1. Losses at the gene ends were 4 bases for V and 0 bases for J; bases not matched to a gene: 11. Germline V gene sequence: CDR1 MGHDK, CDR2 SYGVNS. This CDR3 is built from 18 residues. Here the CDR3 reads CASSAYDRGRSSYNEQFF. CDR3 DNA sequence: TGTGCCAGCAGTGCATACGACAGGGGCCGGAGCTCCTACAATGAGCAGTTCTTC.

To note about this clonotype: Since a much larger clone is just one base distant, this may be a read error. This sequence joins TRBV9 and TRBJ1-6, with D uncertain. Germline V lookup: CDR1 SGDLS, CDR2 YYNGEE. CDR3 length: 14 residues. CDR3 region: CPSSVSGNNSPLHF. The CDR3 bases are TGTCCCAGCAGCGTTTCGGGTAATAATTCACCCCTCCACTTT. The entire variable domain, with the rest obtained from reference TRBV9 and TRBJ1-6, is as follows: DSGVTQTPKHLITATGQRVTLRCSPRSGDLSVYWYQQSLDQGLQFLIQYYNGEERAKGNILERFSAQQFPDLHSELNLSSLELGDSALYFCPSSVSGNNSPLHFGNGTRLTVT.

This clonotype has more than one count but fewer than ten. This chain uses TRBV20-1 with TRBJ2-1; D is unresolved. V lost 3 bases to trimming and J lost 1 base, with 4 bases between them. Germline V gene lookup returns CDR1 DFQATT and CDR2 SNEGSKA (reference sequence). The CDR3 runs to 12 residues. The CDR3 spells CSASNSYNEQFF. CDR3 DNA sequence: TGCAGTGCTAGCAATTCCTACAATGAGCAGTTCTTC.

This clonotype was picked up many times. CDR3 nucleotide sequence: TGCAGTGCTAGACCACGGGGACAGGGGGGAGGTGGCTACACCTTC. It encodes CSARPRGQGGGGYTF. V gene TRBV20-1 combines with J gene TRBJ1-2, with 11 bases fitting TRBD1. J lost 7 bases, V lost 2 bases, and 9 bases had no gene match. The CDR3 loop spans 15 amino acids. Germline V gene data show CDR1 as DFQATT and CDR2 as SNEGSKA (reference sequence).

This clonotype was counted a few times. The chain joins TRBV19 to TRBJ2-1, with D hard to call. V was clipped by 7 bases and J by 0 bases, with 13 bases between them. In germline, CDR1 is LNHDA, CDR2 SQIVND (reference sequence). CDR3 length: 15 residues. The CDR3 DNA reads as TGTGCCAGTATCCCCTCTACGAGCTCCTACAATGAGCAGTTCTTC. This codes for CASIPSTSSYNEQFF.

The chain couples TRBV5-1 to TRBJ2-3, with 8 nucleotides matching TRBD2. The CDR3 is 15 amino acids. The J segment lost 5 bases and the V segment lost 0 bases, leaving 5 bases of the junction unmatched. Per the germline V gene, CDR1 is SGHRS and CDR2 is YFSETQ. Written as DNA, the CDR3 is TGCGCCAGCAGCTTGGAGGCTGCGGGAGGAGATACGCAGTATTTT. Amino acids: CASSLEAAGGDTQYF.

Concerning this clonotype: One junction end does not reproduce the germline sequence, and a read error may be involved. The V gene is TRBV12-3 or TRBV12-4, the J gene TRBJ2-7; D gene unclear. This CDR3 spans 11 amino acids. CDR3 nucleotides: TGTGCCAGCAGTAGGACCTACGGGCAGTACTTC. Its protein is CASSRTYGQYF.

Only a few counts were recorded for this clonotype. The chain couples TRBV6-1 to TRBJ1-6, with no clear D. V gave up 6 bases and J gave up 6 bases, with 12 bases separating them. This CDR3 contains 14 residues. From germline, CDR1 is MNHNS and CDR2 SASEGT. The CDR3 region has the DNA TGTGCCAGCAGGCCGACACGGGTTAATTCACCCCTCCACTTT. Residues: CASRPTRVNSPLHF.